These 26 T cell receptor beta chains originate from one sample sequenced in a study of control samples from healthy donors and cancer patients. Generated by immunoSEQ multiplex PCR, the TCRdb table keeps only in-frame clones and is missing some. The table records about 60,000 clones, 80% to 95% of them present only once. The material sequenced was PBMCs. Receptor source: a man aged 40-55 years with colorectal cancer.

This clone turned up a few times. In nucleotides, the CDR3 is TGTGCCAGCTCGGAGGATTCAGGGTTGCCTGAAGCTTTCTTT. It is translated as CASSEDSGLPEAFF. V usage is TRBV18 and J usage is TRBJ1-1; D may be TRBD1 (5 bases). The CDR3 is 14 residues long. V gave up 6 bases and J gave up 6 bases, with 17 bases separating them. Germline V gives CDR1 KGHSH, CDR2 LQKENI.

This clone came up a few times. This chain links TRBV5-1 with TRBJ1-3, with D possibly TRBD1 on 5 matching bases. CDR1 is SGHRS, CDR2 YFSETQ, per germline. Trimming took off 8 bases at V and 2 bases at J, with 11 bases between the two ends. The CDR3 contains 13 residues. The CDR3 DNA follows: TGCGCCAGTGGAGACAGCCCTGGAAACACCATATATTTT. This sequence encodes CASGDSPGNTIYF. The full variable domain, its missing parts supplied by reference TRBV5-1 and TRBJ1-3, is KAGVTQTPRYLIKTRGQQVTLSCSPISGHRSVSWYQQTPGQGLQFLFEYFSETQRNKGNFPGRFSGRQFSNSRSEMNVSTLELGDSALYLCASGDSPGNTIYFGEGSWLTVV.

This chain uses TRBV30 with TRBJ1-1, with TRBD1 identical over 9 bases. Unmatched junction bases numbered 5, after V lost 6 bases and J lost 0 bases. Per germline, CDR1 GTSNPN and CDR2 SVGIG (reference sequence). CDR3 length equals 14 residues. CDR3 bases: TGTGCCTGCGGGACAGGGTCTATGAACACTGAAGCTTTCTTT. Protein sequence: CACGTGSMNTEAFF. Based on the CDR3 plus reference TRBV30 and TRBJ1-1, the full variable domain is SQTIHQWPATLVQPVGSPLSLECTVEGTSNPNLYWYRQAAGRGLQLLFYSVGIGQISSEVPQNLSASRPQDRQFILSSKKLLLSDSGFYLCACGTGSMNTEAFFGQGTRLTVV.

This chain joins TRBV5-1 and TRBJ2-3; D tentatively fits TRBD1 or TRBD2 (6 bases each). The V gene's germline CDR1 is SGHRS and CDR2 YFSETQ. The CDR3 spans 17 residues. V lost 0 bases to trimming and J lost 2 bases, with 16 bases between them. The CDR3 region has the DNA TGCGCCAGCAGCTTGGGGGCCGGGGGCCAGATCACAGATACGCAGTATTTT. It codes for CASSLGAGGQITDTQYF.

This clone was counted a single time. V and J are TRBV20-1 and TRBJ1-1, with D unresolved. The CDR3 is made up of 14 amino acids. V was trimmed by 3 bases and J by 2 bases, leaving 13 bases between them. CDR1 and CDR2 (germline): DFQATT, SNEGSKA (reference sequence). CDR3 sequence reads: CSASPALGNTEAFF. In DNA form, the CDR3 reads TGCAGTGCTAGTCCCGCGTTGGGTAACACTGAAGCTTTCTTT.

The rearrangement uses TRBV7-3 and TRBJ1-1, with unresolved D. In germline, CDR1 is SGHTA, CDR2 FQGTGA. V shed 2 bases and J shed 1 base, with 8 bases lying between them. This CDR3 spans 14 amino acids. CDR3 region: CASSLGPKNTEAFF. The CDR3 DNA sequence: TGTGCCAGCAGCTTAGGACCGAAGAACACTGAAGCTTTCTTT.

V usage is TRBV11-3 and J usage is TRBJ2-3; D gene unclear. This CDR3 comprises 15 residues. The V gene lost 4 bases and the J gene lost 3 bases, with 14 bases spanning the gap. Germline assignment: CDR1 SGHNT and CDR2 YENEEA. The CDR3 DNA is TGTGCCAGCAGCTCCTACGGGCTAGATACAGATACGCAGTATTTT. Its protein is CASSSYGLDTDTQYF.

This clone was detected only once. The V call is TRBV4-1, the J call TRBJ2-7, with 8 bases lining up with TRBD1. Germline CDR1 MGHRA, CDR2 YSYEKL. Trimming cost V 0 bases and J 2 bases; bases outside gene matches: 9. The CDR3 totals 17 residues. The CDR3 DNA reads TGCGCCAGCAGCCAAGACCCGGGCGAGACAGGGGCCTACGAGCAGTACTTC. The encoded protein is CASSQDPGETGAYEQYF.

This rearrangement joins TRBV6-5 to TRBJ1-1, with unresolved D. The CDR3 covers 14 residues. Trimming left V 7 bases short and J 1 base short, with 13 bases between. CDR1 is MNHEY, CDR2 SVGAGI, per germline. The CDR3 loop is CASTRKGRNTEAFF. Here the CDR3 DNA reads TGTGCCAGCACCCGTAAGGGTAGGAACACTGAAGCTTTCTTT.

This clone has only one observation. The rearrangement joins TRBV10-1 to TRBJ1-1, with 8 bases identical to TRBD1. The V gene's germline CDR1 is WNHNN and CDR2 SYGVQD (reference sequence). After removal of 5 bases from V and 5 bases from J, the junction contained 10 bases not matched to a gene. This CDR3 contains 15 residues. This CDR3 is CASSPTRGRWTEAFF. The CDR3 DNA follows: TGCGCCAGCAGTCCGACCAGGGGGCGATGGACTGAAGCTTTCTTT.

The rearrangement links TRBV9 to TRBJ1-6; TRBD1 agrees at 9 bases. Germline assignment: CDR1 SGDLS and CDR2 YYNGEE. The V segment lost 3 bases and the J segment 6 bases; nucleotides outside the gene matches: 7. CDR3 length: 16 amino acids. In nucleotides, the CDR3 is TGTGCCAGCAGCGCGGACAGGGGAATAATTAATTCACCCCTCCACTTT. Encoded protein: CASSADRGIINSPLHF.

The chain uses TRBV5-1 and TRBJ1-2; 8 nucleotides agree with TRBD1. The CDR3 has 13 amino acids. The J segment lost 8 bases and the V segment lost 4 bases, leaving 7 bases of the junction unmatched. Germline CDR1 SGHRS, CDR2 YFSETQ. The CDR3 nucleotides are TGCGCCAGCAGCCGTGACAGGGGAAGAGGCTACACCTTC. Translating gives CASSRDRGRGYTF.

The chain uses TRBV5-1 and TRBJ2-7, with D possibly matching TRBD1 (5 bases). Trimming cost V 7 bases and J 1 base, with 12 bases left between them. The CDR3 extends over 13 amino acids. Germline lookup yields CDR1 SGHRS and CDR2 YFSETQ. For the CDR3, the DNA is TGCGCCAGCCGAACCGCAGGGTCCTACGAGCAGTACTTC. Translating gives CASRTAGSYEQYF.

V and J are TRBV6-6 and TRBJ1-1; unclear D gene. V was shortened by 0 bases and J by 1 base, with 6 bases between the two germline ends. Looked up from germline, CDR1 is MNHNY and CDR2 is SVGAGI (reference sequence). The CDR3 contains 14 residues. This chain's CDR3 is CASSYSYGNTEAFF. The CDR3 region has the DNA TGTGCCAGCAGTTACTCGTACGGGAACACTGAAGCTTTCTTT.

This chain uses TRBV7-8 with TRBJ1-6, with 7 nucleotides matching TRBD1. Germline lookup yields CDR1 SGHVS and CDR2 FQNEAQ. This CDR3 comprises 17 residues. V was pared by 4 bases and J by 3 bases, with 9 bases of the junction left unmatched. DNA of the CDR3: TGTGCCAGCAGCTCTCCGGGACAGAATCTCTATAATTCACCCCTCCACTTT. As protein: CASSSPGQNLYNSPLHF.

The chain is built from TRBV11-3 and TRBJ2-2; D is unclear. This CDR3 has 11 residues. The V end lost 11 bases, the J end lost 3 bases, and 7 bases lay between the germline ends. CDR1 SGHNT and CDR2 YENEEA come from the germline V gene. The CDR3 spells CASGYTGELFF. The CDR3 DNA reads TGTGCCTCTGGTTACACCGGGGAGCTGTTTTTT.

A note on this clone: The same CDR3 can be traced to other DNA sequences in this sample. V usage is TRBV14 and J usage is TRBJ1-2; perhaps TRBD1 as D (5 bases). The V and J ends lost 1 base and 8 bases respectively, with 17 bases between them. The CDR3 is made up of 15 amino acids. The germline CDR1 and CDR2 sequences are SGHDN and FVKESK. CDR3 amino acids: CASSQGRPGEYGYTF. CDR3 DNA sequence: TGTGCCAGCAGCCAAGGCCGTCCGGGGGAATACGGCTACACCTTC.

Written as DNA, the CDR3 is TGTGCCAGCAGTTACCCGGCTAGCGGGGGTCAGCAGTTCTTC. It codes for CASSYPASGGQQFF. This rearrangement joins TRBV6-5 to TRBJ2-1; 10 nucleotides align to TRBD2. V trimming: 2 bases; J trimming: 11 bases; junction bases outside the gene matches: 6. Germline CDR1 MNHEY, CDR2 SVGAGI. This CDR3 comprises 14 residues.

This clone has a single count. The chain recombines TRBV5-6 with TRBJ2-3; D may be TRBD1 (5 bases). V was cut by 4 bases and J by 3 bases, with 15 bases left in between. Germline loops: CDR1 SGHDT, CDR2 YYEEEE. The CDR3 extends over 15 amino acids. In DNA form, the CDR3 reads TGTGCCAGCAGCATAGACAGTGGAAAGACAGATACGCAGTATTTT. This encodes CASSIDSGKTDTQYF. Filled out from reference TRBV5-6 and TRBJ2-3, the complete variable domain reads DAGVTQSPTHLIKTRGQQVTLRCSPKSGHDTVSWYQQALGQGPQFIFQYYEEEERQRGNFPDRFSGHQFPNYSSELNVNALLLGDSALYLCASSIDSGKTDTQYFGPGTRLTVL.

The chain combines TRBV9 with TRBJ2-4; 7 bases match TRBD1. This CDR3 spans 16 amino acids. Unmatched junction bases numbered 12, after V lost 3 bases and J lost 6 bases. Germline CDR1 reads SGDLS; CDR2 reads YYNGEE. The CDR3 DNA reads as TGTGCCAGCAGCGGAGGGTTAGAGGGGGCTTTAAACATTCAGTACTTC. Translating it yields CASSGGLEGALNIQYF. Full variable domain (remainder filled in from reference TRBV9 and TRBJ2-4): DSGVTQTPKHLITATGQRVTLRCSPRSGDLSVYWYQQSLDQGLQFLIQYYNGEERAKGNILERFSAQQFPDLHSELNLSSLELGDSALYFCASSGGLEGALNIQYFGAGTRLSVL.

The chain recombines TRBV5-1 with TRBJ2-3; no clear D gene. From germline, CDR1 is SGHRS and CDR2 YFSETQ. V was cut by 0 bases and J by 2 bases, with 7 bases left in between. The CDR3 is made up of 14 amino acids. The DNA of the CDR3 is TGCGCCAGCAGCTTGGACTTGCCCACAGATACGCAGTATTTT. It translates to CASSLDLPTDTQYF.

This clone appeared a few times. V gene TRBV10-3 combines with J gene TRBJ1-3; 7 positions match TRBD1. Germline assignment: CDR1 ENHRY and CDR2 SYGVKD. The CDR3 has 15 residues. V shed 5 bases, J shed 0 bases, and the junction held 4 bases outside the gene matches. This CDR3 reads CAISHTGASGNTIYF. CDR3 bases: TGTGCCATCAGTCATACAGGGGCCTCTGGAAACACCATATATTTT.

V is TRBV5-1 and J is TRBJ2-6; 11 bases agree with TRBD1. There are 17 residues in the CDR3. Trimming cost V 6 bases and J 1 base; bases outside gene matches: 6. The germline gives CDR1 SGHRS, CDR2 YFSETQ. CDR3 sequence (DNA): TGCGCCAGCAAAACCGGGACAGGGGGATCTGGGGCCAACGTCCTGACTTTC. Translated: CASKTGTGGSGANVLTF.

J is TRBJ2-3 and V is TRBV11-2, with TRBD2 identical over 9 bases. Germline CDR1 SGHAT, CDR2 FQNNGV. The CDR3 spans 15 residues. J was trimmed by 2 bases and V by 3 bases; bases with no gene match: 3. Here the CDR3 DNA reads TGTGCCAGCAGCTTGACTAGCGGTCCCACAGATACGCAGTATTTT. Translated, it gives CASSLTSGPTDTQYF.

The CDR3 DNA sequence: TGCGCCAGCAGCTTGGCCGGTCAGCGGGTCCCTAGCACAGATACGCAGTATTTT. This codes for CASSLAGQRVPSTDTQYF. The V gene is TRBV5-1, the J gene TRBJ2-3, with D perhaps TRBD2 (6 bases). V was clipped by 0 bases and J by 0 bases, with 17 bases between them. Germline V gene sequence: CDR1 SGHRS, CDR2 YFSETQ. The CDR3 totals 18 residues.

This clone has a handful of counts. The chain combines TRBV5-6 with TRBJ1-1, with D perhaps TRBD1 (5 bases). Germline assignment: CDR1 SGHDT and CDR2 YYEEEE. There are 15 residues in the CDR3. The germline V and J ends were trimmed by 2 bases and 0 bases, with 11 bases remaining between them. The CDR3 DNA follows: TGTGCCAGCAGCTTCAGGGCTACCATGAACACTGAAGCTTTCTTT. Translated: CASSFRATMNTEAFF.